These T cell receptor beta chains were read from a single sample in a study of a mutant IDH1 vaccine in newly diagnosed glioma. These receptors have no known antigen. Sequencing used immunoSEQ multiplex PCR; TCRdb keeps in-frame clones, though not all of them. The repertoire holds more than 55,000 clones, with about 81% as singletons. The sequenced sample was PBMCs, obtained from a glioma patient whose treatment included an IDH1 peptide vaccine. Receptors were obtained from a middle-aged woman with glioma. Some clones in this sample may be carry-over from other donors' samples. Each CDR3 is given with its conserved first and last residue. D genes are given only for firm matches. Where a row states a size, it is once, few, many or the class of an expanded clone; other rows omit it.

j_call,d_call,clone_size,v_call,cdr3_aa,cdr3_nt
TRBJ1-1,-,-,TRBV19,CASSWTLMNTEAFF,TGTGCCAGTAGTTGGACACTCATGAACACTGAAGCTTTCTTT
TRBJ2-7,-,-,TRBV6-1,CASSEGAGQAYEQYF,TGTGCCAGCAGTGAAGGGGCAGGGCAGGCCTACGAGCAGTACTTC
TRBJ2-5,-,-,TRBV7-9,CASSEGYRETQYF,TGTGCCAGCAGCGAAGGGTATAGAGAGACCCAGTACTTC
TRBJ2-1,-,once,TRBV30,CAWSVKGLGNEQFF,TGTGCCTGGAGTGTAAAAGGATTGGGGAATGAGCAGTTCTTC
TRBJ1-2,-,once,TRBV7-2,CASSLNRDPSYGYTF,TGTGCCAGCAGCCTGAACAGGGATCCTTCCTATGGCTACACCTTC
TRBJ2-5,-,-,TRBV5-1,CASSLAGGGETQYF,TGCGCCAGCAGCTTGGCTGGGGGTGGAGAGACCCAGTACTTC
TRBJ1-1,-,few,TRBV5-6,CASSLGGKTEAFF,TGTGCCAGCAGCTTAGGAGGGAAGACTGAAGCTTTCTTT
TRBJ1-6,TRBD1,-,TRBV5-1,CASSLSGTGESPLHF,TGCGCCAGCAGCTTGTCCGGGACAGGGGAATCACCCCTCCACTTT
TRBJ2-3,TRBD1,-,TRBV30,CAWTRTGGGTDTQYF,TGTGCCTGGACCCGGACAGGGGGGGGAACAGATACGCAGTATTTT
TRBJ1-2,TRBD1,-,TRBV19,CASSDRGPPDGYTF,TGTGCCAGTAGTGACAGGGGCCCCCCGGATGGCTACACCTTC
TRBJ1-6,-,-,TRBV4-3,CASGPGQHNSPLHF,TGCGCCAGCGGCCCCGGCCAACATAATTCACCCCTCCACTTT
TRBJ2-7,-,once,TRBV7-6,CASSLARSWGDSEQYF,TGTGCCAGCAGCTTAGCGCGGTCTTGGGGCGACTCTGAGCAGTACTTC
TRBJ2-7,TRBD1,-,TRBV15,CATSHSRGQGREQYF,TGTGCCACCAGCCACTCAAGGGGGCAGGGGCGCGAGCAGTACTTC
TRBJ2-5,TRBD2,-,TRBV2,CATLGTSGGQETQYF,TGTGCCACTTTGGGGACTAGCGGGGGCCAAGAGACCCAGTACTTC
TRBJ2-3,-,-,TRBV27,CATTDRTSTDTQYF,TGTGCCACCACGGACAGAACTAGCACAGATACGCAGTATTTT
TRBJ2-3,-,-,TRBV6-5,CASSYSNPRDTQYF,TGTGCCAGCAGTTACTCGAACCCTAGAGATACGCAGTATTTT
TRBJ1-1,-,few,TRBV30,CAWRMNTEAFF,TGTGCCTGGCGCATGAACACTGAAGCTTTCTTT
TRBJ2-2,TRBD2,-,TRBV27,CASSLGGGGTGELFF,TGTGCCAGCAGTTTAGGGGGGGGTGGCACCGGGGAGCTGTTTTTT
TRBJ1-2,-,-,TRBV6-5,CATKEANYGYTF,TGTGCCACCAAGGAGGCTAACTATGGCTACACCTTC
TRBJ2-7,-,-,TRBV15,CATSRDRGIEQYF,TGTGCCACCAGCAGAGATCGGGGTATCGAGCAGTACTTC
TRBJ1-4,-,-,TRBV2,CASSGTGDVEKLFF,TGTGCCAGCAGCGGTACAGGTGACGTCGAAAAACTGTTTTTT
TRBJ2-5,-,-,TRBV7-9,CATSNPGTLETQYF,TGTGCCACTTCCAACCCAGGGACCCTAGAGACCCAGTACTTC
TRBJ2-1,-,-,TRBV19,CASSTTGFSYNEQFF,TGTGCCAGTAGCACTACCGGATTTTCCTACAATGAGCAGTTCTTC
TRBJ1-2,TRBD1,-,TRBV27,CASSLTGVHYGYTF,TGTGCCAGCAGTCTTACAGGGGTTCACTATGGCTACACCTTC
TRBJ1-4,-,-,TRBV5-1,CASSLTDSYNEKLFF,TGCGCCAGCAGCTTGACCGACAGCTATAATGAAAAACTGTTTTTT
TRBJ1-1,TRBD1,-,TRBV14,CASRRTGSQNTEAFF,TGTGCCAGCAGGCGGACAGGGAGCCAGAACACTGAAGCTTTCTTT
TRBJ1-1,-,-,TRBV7-2,CASSLVGGLLGGEAFF,TGTGCCAGCAGCTTAGTTGGGGGCCTCCTCGGCGGTGAAGCTTTCTTT
TRBJ1-2,-,-,TRBV7-6,CASSLGPRTRDNYTF,TGTGCCAGCAGCTTAGGCCCGCGGACGCGTGATAACTACACCTTC
TRBJ1-2,-,-,TRBV5-1,CASSLEWGDYGYTF,TGCGCCAGCAGCTTGGAATGGGGGGACTATGGCTACACCTTC
TRBJ1-2,-,-,TRBV7-9,CASSLTGFGYTF,TGTGCCAGCAGCTTAACCGGGTTCGGCTACACCTTC
TRBJ2-7,-,-,TRBV2,CASTDDPLDYEQYF,TGTGCCAGCACCGACGACCCTCTCGATTACGAGCAGTACTTC
TRBJ1-4,-,-,TRBV4-1,CASSRPGPGSEKLFF,TGCGCCAGCAGCCGACCGGGACCGGGAAGTGAAAAACTGTTTTTT
TRBJ1-2,-,-,TRBV18,CASSYGAGNGYTF,TGTGCCAGCTCTTACGGAGCGGGGAATGGCTACACCTTC
TRBJ2-7,TRBD1,few,TRBV7-8,CASRSTRARDRYTYEQYF,TGTGCCAGCCGCTCCACCCGGGCCCGGGACAGGTACACCTACGAGCAGTACTTC
TRBJ1-1,TRBD1,-,TRBV9,CASSAGQGEVPNTEAFF,TGTGCCAGCAGCGCGGGACAGGGGGAAGTTCCGAACACTGAAGCTTTCTTT
TRBJ1-2,TRBD1,-,TRBV6-5,CASSYSGTGISDGYTF,TGTGCCAGCAGTTACTCCGGGACAGGGATTTCCGATGGCTACACCTTC
TRBJ1-2,TRBD1,-,TRBV6-6,CASGTGSNYGYTF,TGTGCCAGCGGGACAGGGTCTAACTATGGCTACACCTTC
TRBJ1-6,TRBD1,-,TRBV30,CAWRTGGGSSPLHF,TGTGCCTGGAGAACAGGGGGTGGAAGTTCACCCCTCCACTTT
TRBJ2-3,-,-,TRBV4-3,CASSQDDGGQRPTDTQYF,TGCGCCAGCAGCCAAGATGATGGCGGGCAGCGACCCACAGATACGCAGTATTTT
TRBJ1-5,-,few,TRBV5-1,CASSIDSLNQPQHF,TGCGCCAGCAGCATAGACAGCCTCAATCAGCCCCAGCATTTT
TRBJ1-4,-,-,TRBV5-1,CASSLDTTNEKLFF,TGCGCCAGCAGCTTGGATACAACTAATGAAAAACTGTTTTTT